The next 22 T cell receptor beta chains were all read from a single sample in a study of monozygotic twins with inflammatory bowel disease. With the 5' RACE reads reprocessed, TCRdb shows one record per CDR3 protein and no DNA. The listing contains about 380,000 distinct CDR3 sequences. Sequencing used blood. The receptors were gathered from a human donor with ulcerative colitis or Crohn's disease, or a healthy co-twin of an affected twin (not recorded which).

V usage is TRBV5-1 and J usage is TRBJ2-5. Germline values: CDR1 SGHRS, CDR2 YFSETQ. The CDR3 consists of 16 residues. The CDR3 spells CASSLGRVFNGETQYF.

The J gene is TRBJ2-3, the V gene TRBV10-3. The CDR3 length is 12 residues. Per the germline V gene, CDR1 is ENHRY and CDR2 is SYGVKD. CDR3 in amino acids: CAISAMGDTQYF.

This chain uses TRBV6-5 with TRBJ2-3. This CDR3 region has 17 residues. Germline V lookup: CDR1 MNHEY, CDR2 SVGAGI. The chain's CDR3 is CASSYSNIKYSTDTQYF.

The gene calls are TRBV12-3 or TRBV12-4 and TRBJ1-1; the D call of TRBD1 rests on TCRdb alone, since no DNA is present to check it. The CDR3 length is 14 residues. The CDR3 loop is CASTRQAENTEAFF.

V usage is TRBV6-2 or TRBV6-3 and J usage is TRBJ2-7; TCRdb lists TRBD2, though no DNA is available to test this call. This CDR3 is built from 13 residues. The V gene's germline CDR1 is MNHEY and CDR2 SVGEGT. CDR3 protein: CASRSTRWYEQYF.

The rearrangement uses TRBV11-1 and TRBJ2-5; TCRdb reports TRBD1, a call that lacks DNA to check it against. The germline CDR1 and CDR2 sequences are SGHAT and FQDESV (reference sequence). This CDR3 region has 15 residues. This CDR3 reads CASSGLGGIVETQYF.

The chain combines TRBV5-1 with TRBJ2-1; the D call of TRBD2 rests on TCRdb alone, since no DNA is present to check it. Germline CDR1 reads SGHRS; CDR2 reads YFSETQ. This CDR3 is 15 amino acids long. The CDR3 loop reads CASSSTSGSYNEQFF.

This chain connects TRBV12-3 or TRBV12-4 to TRBJ1-5; TCRdb gives TRBD1 as the D gene, but with no DNA this cannot be confirmed. The CDR3 loop spans 16 amino acids. CDR3 in amino acids: CASSLDPGASNQPQHF.

This chain uses TRBV4-1 with TRBJ2-7; TCRdb selects TRBD1, and the lack of DNA leaves this call unchecked. Germline CDR1 is MGHRA and CDR2 is YSYEKL. This CDR3 has 15 residues. The CDR3 is CASSQAGGQYGEQYF.

V and J are TRBV27 and TRBJ2-7. The germline CDR1 and CDR2 sequences are MNHEY and SMNVEV (reference sequence). The CDR3 contains 13 residues. The CDR3 reads CASSLSSVYEQYF.

The rearrangement uses TRBV7-2 and TRBJ2-5; the D call of TRBD2 rests on TCRdb alone, since no DNA is present to check it. Germline loops: CDR1 SGHTA, CDR2 FQGNSA. The CDR3 runs to 15 residues. The CDR3 is CASSSQAGNQETQYF.

The chain couples TRBV6-5 to TRBJ2-2; TCRdb lists TRBD1, though no DNA is available to test this call. This CDR3 region has 17 residues. Germline loops: CDR1 MNHEY, CDR2 SVGAGI. The CDR3 loop reads CASSYGTGTTNTGELFF.

This chain connects TRBV3-1 to TRBJ1-2. Germline assignment: CDR1 LGHDT and CDR2 YNNKEL (reference sequence). The CDR3 length is 15 residues. The CDR3 region is CASSQGDGTNYGYTF.

The chain couples TRBV4-1 to TRBJ2-3; TCRdb indicates TRBD2, and absent DNA this call remains unverified. CDR1 and CDR2 from the germline V gene are MGHRA and YSYEKL. The CDR3 length is 15 residues. The CDR3 region is CASSFQRTGTDTQYF.

The V and J genes are TRBV4-1 and TRBJ2-3. The CDR3 totals 14 residues. Per germline, CDR1 MGHRA and CDR2 YSYEKL. This CDR3 reads CASSQDHGTDTQYF.

The chain uses TRBV20-1 and TRBJ2-5; TCRdb's D gene call, TRBD2, goes unchecked for lack of DNA. The CDR3 is 13 residues long. The germline gives CDR1 DFQATT, CDR2 SNEGSKA (reference sequence). The CDR3 reads CSADDHAGETQYF.

This CDR3 reads CAISAGAGRNTEAFF. V gene TRBV10-3 combines with J gene TRBJ1-1; no DNA is available, so the TRBD1 call from TCRdb remains unchecked. CDR1 is ENHRY and CDR2 is SYGVKD in the germline V gene. The length of the CDR3 is 15 residues.

The chain's CDR3 is CSASDRTANSPLHF. The chain uses TRBV20-1 and TRBJ1-6; TCRdb lists TRBD1, though no DNA is available to test this call. Germline V gene data show CDR1 as DFQATT and CDR2 as SNEGSKA (reference sequence). The CDR3 runs to 14 residues.

This chain uses TRBV24-1 with TRBJ1-2; TCRdb calls TRBD1, which cannot be checked without DNA. Per germline, CDR1 KGHDR and CDR2 SFDVKD. The CDR3 runs 11 residues. CDR3 sequence: CATSRGYGYTF.

This chain uses TRBV12-3 or TRBV12-4 with TRBJ1-5; TCRdb reports TRBD1, a call that lacks DNA to check it against. The CDR3 consists of 14 residues. CDR3 amino acids: CASTRDVPNQPQHF.

This rearrangement joins TRBV6-2 or TRBV6-3 to TRBJ1-1. Germline V gene lookup returns CDR1 MNHEY and CDR2 SVGEGT. This CDR3 comprises 11 residues. CDR3 sequence: CAAGTGGEAFF.

The V call is TRBV4-3, the J call TRBJ1-5. This CDR3 contains 16 residues. The germline gives CDR1 LGHNA, CDR2 YSLEER. CDR3 sequence: CASSQDFKRYNQPQHF.